These 13 T cell receptor beta chains came from one sample sequenced in a study of blood T cell repertoires in COVID-19. Profiled with immunoSEQ multiplex PCR; TCRdb holds only in-frame clones, not every one. The data hold 280,000 or so clones, with about 80% observed a single time. The sample was peripheral blood. Receptors originate from a woman between 50 and 59 years old who had recovered from COVID-19.

The chain combines TRBV7-9 with TRBJ2-7; 9 nucleotides match TRBD1. J was trimmed by 3 bases and V by 9 bases; bases with no gene match: 3. This CDR3 spans 12 amino acids. Germline CDR1 is SEHNR and CDR2 is FQNEAQ (reference sequence). The CDR3 nucleotides read TGTGCCAGTAGGGACAGGGACTACGAGCAGTACTTC. It yields the protein CASRDRDYEQYF.

For this clone: The germline gene is not matched at one end of the junction; a read error may be the cause. The V and J genes are TRBV6-2 or TRBV6-3 and TRBJ2-7; 7 bases map to TRBD2. Germline V gene data show CDR1 as MNHEY and CDR2 as SVGEGT. This CDR3 has 12 residues. The chain's CDR3 is CASSWGTTDSSF. CDR3 sequence (DNA): TGTGCCAGCAGTTGGGGGACTACGGACTCGTCCTTC.

The CDR3 loop is CASSQSRLRDTDTQYF. The CDR3 coding sequence is TGTGCCAGCAGCCAAAGCAGATTGCGGGACACAGATACGCAGTATTTT. This chain joins TRBV3-1 (or the pseudogene TRBV3-2) and TRBJ2-3; TRBD2 might be the D (6 bases). Trimming removed 2 bases at V and 2 bases at J, with 14 bases between. The CDR3 consists of 16 residues. Germline V gene sequence: CDR1 LGHDT, CDR2 YNNKEL (reference sequence).

This clone has only one observation. The chain joins TRBV7-2 to TRBJ1-3, with TRBD1 matching 8 bases. The V and J ends lost 1 base and 4 bases, in that order; junction bases with no gene match: 6. CDR1 is SGHTA, CDR2 FQGNSA, per germline. The CDR3 length is 16 residues. DNA for the CDR3: TGTGCCAGCAGCTTAGGGGACAGGCCTTTAGGAAACACCATATATTTT. Amino acids: CASSLGDRPLGNTIYF.

This clone was found once. The chain is built from TRBV14 and TRBJ2-7, with TRBD1 matching over 12 bases. The CDR3 totals 17 residues. J was trimmed by 2 bases and V by 0 bases; bases with no gene match: 5. The germline CDR1 and CDR2 sequences are SGHDN and FVKESK. The CDR3, as DNA: TGTGCCAGCAGCCAAGATCCGGGACAGGGGGCGACCTACGAGCAGTACTTC. It codes for CASSQDPGQGATYEQYF.

This sequence joins TRBV7-2 and TRBJ1-3, with D tentatively TRBD1 (5 bases). From germline, CDR1 is SGHTA and CDR2 FQGNSA. Trimming took off 0 bases at V and 0 bases at J, with 12 bases between the two ends. The CDR3 runs 17 residues. In DNA, the CDR3 is TGTGCCAGCAGCTTAGCGCTTTGGCAGGGCTCTGGAAACACCATATATTTT. This translates into CASSLALWQGSGNTIYF. Full variable domain (missing parts from reference TRBV7-2 and TRBJ1-3): GAGVSQSPSNKVTEKGKDVELRCDPISGHTALYWYRQSLGQGLEFLIYFQGNSAPDKSGLPSDRFSAERTGGSVSTLTIQRTQQEDSAVYLCASSLALWQGSGNTIYFGEGSWLTVV.

This clone was seen ten or more times. The V gene is TRBV27, the J gene TRBJ2-3; TRBD1 matches 7 bases. Unmatched junction bases numbered 23, after V lost 6 bases and J lost 11 bases. There are 17 residues in the CDR3. Per germline, CDR1 MNHEY and CDR2 SMNVEV (reference sequence). This CDR3 is CASSKRGGYGGDMVQYF. CDR3 sequence (DNA): TGTGCCAGCAGCAAAAGAGGGGGCTATGGGGGAGATATGGTGCAGTATTTT.

This rearrangement joins TRBV5-4 to TRBJ1-2; D is ambiguous. The CDR3 extends over 14 amino acids. V shed 0 bases and J shed 2 bases, with 8 bases lying between them. Germline CDR1 and CDR2: SGHNT and YYREEE (reference sequence). The CDR3 here is CASSLALSNYGYTF. CDR3 DNA sequence: TGTGCCAGCAGCTTGGCTTTGTCGAACTATGGCTACACCTTC.

The chain links TRBV28 to TRBJ2-7; D perhaps matches TRBD1 (6 bases). Per the germline V gene, CDR1 is MDHEN and CDR2 is SYDVKM. With 2 bases removed from V and 3 bases from J, the gap between germline ends came to 23 bases. This CDR3 has 18 residues. CDR3 bases: TGTGCCAGCAGTTTACTCCTCCCCTTTGGCAGGGGCAGCTACGAGCAGTACTTC. This encodes CASSLLLPFGRGSYEQYF.

This sequence joins TRBV27 and TRBJ1-5; 9 bases agree with TRBD1. CDR1 is MNHEY, CDR2 SMNVEV, per germline (reference sequence). V dropped 8 bases and J dropped 4; count of bases not matched to a gene: 12. This CDR3 is built from 16 residues. The CDR3 protein is CASAPLGTGSNQPQHF. The CDR3 bases are TGTGCCAGCGCCCCTCTTGGGACAGGGTCTAATCAGCCCCAGCATTTT.

DNA of the CDR3: TGCGCCAGCAGTGGACAGGGATATCATGCTAACTATGGCTACACCTTC. Its protein product is CASSGQGYHANYGYTF. The chain joins TRBV5-1 to TRBJ1-2; TRBD1 agrees at 8 bases. Germline CDR1 and CDR2: SGHRS and YFSETQ. The CDR3 extends over 16 amino acids. The J segment lost 0 bases and the V segment lost 5 bases, leaving 9 bases of the junction unmatched.

The chain links TRBV4-1 to TRBJ2-6; 9 bases agree with TRBD1. The J segment lost 0 bases and the V segment lost 4 bases, leaving 7 bases of the junction unmatched. Germline V gene sequence: CDR1 MGHRA, CDR2 YSYEKL. The CDR3 contains 18 residues. The CDR3 DNA reads TGCGCCAGCAGCCGCACCGGGACAGGGTTCTCTGGGGCCAACGTCCTGACTTTC. Encoded protein: CASSRTGTGFSGANVLTF.

The chain recombines TRBV9 with TRBJ2-3; TRBD2 matches 14 bases. CDR1 is SGDLS and CDR2 is YYNGEE in the germline V gene. There are 16 residues in the CDR3. Trimming cost V 2 bases and J 6 bases; bases outside gene matches: 5. The CDR3 spells CASSVGTSGRVDTQYF. The CDR3 DNA reads as TGTGCCAGCAGCGTGGGGACTAGCGGGAGAGTCGATACGCAGTATTTT.